A selection of T cell receptor beta chains follows, all from one sample in a study of CD8+CD57+ T cells in acquired aplastic anemia. TCRdb called the reads again in MiXCR, with one record for every CDR3 protein. The sample contains about 160,000 distinct CDR3 sequences, approximately 40% of which appear only once. The sequenced sample was sorted CD4+, CD8+, or CD8+CD57+ T cells (not recorded which) from PBMCs. These receptors came from a human donor in good health. CDR3s include the opening cysteine and the closing phenylalanine or tryptophan. Fields, in order: V gene, clone size, J gene, D gene, CDR3 protein, CDR3 DNA. The D gene is left open where the match is weak. Expanded clones get a size class; other rows say once, few or many, or leave the size out.

>TRBV10-1|many|TRBJ1-1|.
CASQMDGNTEAFF
TGCGCCAGCCAAATGGACGGGAACACTGAAGCTTTCTTT
>TRBV12-3/TRBV12-4|many|TRBJ2-7|.
CASSLSGRQYF
TGTGCCAGCAGTCTGAGTGGCAGGCAGTACTTC
>TRBV29-1|.|TRBJ1-1|.
CSVDRGLNTEAFF
TGCAGCGTTGACAGGGGTTTGAACACTGAAGCTTTCTTT
>TRBV15|.|TRBJ2-5|.
CATSRDRGRSQETQYF
TGTGCCACCAGCAGAGATCGGGGCCGAAGTCAAGAGACCCAGTACTTC
>TRBV7-2|once|TRBJ2-5|TRBD2
CASSFRLAGGSGTQYF
TGTGCCAGCAGCTTCAGACTAGCGGGGGGTTCTGGGACCCAGTACTTC
>TRBV7-2|many|TRBJ2-5|.
CASSDVETQYF
TGTGCCAGCAGCGATGTAGAGACCCAGTACTTC
>TRBV18|.|TRBJ2-7|TRBD1
CASSRTAGTGAENYEQYF
TGTGCCAGCTCACGCACCGCTGGGACAGGGGCGGAAAACTACGAGCAGTACTTC
>TRBV24-1|many|TRBJ2-2|.
CATSDPGTGTGELFF
TGTGCCACCAGTGATCCCGGGACCGGGACCGGGGAGCTGTTTTTT
>TRBV2|few|TRBJ1-5|TRBD1
CASSERGGQSRFNFQEGQPQHF
TGTGCCAGCAGTGAAAGGGGGGGACAGAGCCGTTTCAACTTTCAGGAGGGTCAGCCCCAGCATTTT
>TRBV7-2|.|TRBJ1-5|.
CASSYRDNQPQHF
TGTGCCAGCAGCTACAGGGATAATCAGCCCCAGCATTTT
>TRBV10-3|many|TRBJ2-3|TRBD1
CAITGRQGATDTQYF
TGTGCCATCACAGGGCGACAGGGAGCAACAGATACGCAGTATTTT
>TRBV7-8|.|TRBJ1-5|.
CASSLGGSQPQHF
TGTGCCAGCAGCTTGGGGGGGAGTCAGCCCCAGCATTTT
>TRBV12-5|.|TRBJ1-5|TRBD1
CASGFLTGALTFSNQPQHF
TGTGCTAGTGGTTTCCTGACAGGGGCGTTAACCTTTAGCAATCAGCCCCAGCATTTT
>TRBV2|many|TRBJ1-3|.
CASRNGNSGNTIYF
TGTGCCAGCAGGAACGGCAACTCTGGAAACACCATATATTTT
>TRBV20-1|.|TRBJ1-2|TRBD1
CSAPGQGSYTF
TGCAGTGCTCCGGGACAGGGTAGCTACACCTTC
>TRBV7-9|many|TRBJ2-3|TRBD1
CASSPGQGSDTQYF
TGTGCCAGCAGCCCGGGACAGGGGTCAGATACGCAGTATTTT
>TRBV20-1|.|TRBJ2-7|.
CSALPDLSYEQYF
TGCAGTGCCCTGCCGGACCTCTCCTACGAGCAGTACTTC
>TRBV29-1|.|TRBJ1-2|TRBD1
CSVEDRGTGRANYGYTF
TGCAGCGTTGAAGATCGTGGGACAGGACGTGCTAACTATGGCTACACCTTC
>TRBV10-1|.|TRBJ2-7|TRBD2
CASSEGTSGIFFHEQYF
TGCGCCAGCAGTGAGGGGACTAGCGGGATTTTCTTCCACGAGCAGTACTTC
>TRBV12-3/TRBV12-4|.|TRBJ2-5|.
CASRDTETQYF
TGTGCCAGCAGGGATACAGAGACCCAGTACTTC
>TRBV11-2|.|TRBJ2-7|.
CASSLRGGRRLDEQYF
TGTGCCAGCAGCTTAAGGGGGGGGAGGAGGTTGGACGAGCAGTACTTC
>TRBV20-1|many|TRBJ1-6|TRBD1
CSASAFRDRNSPLHF
TGCAGTGCTAGCGCCTTCCGGGACAGAAATTCACCCCTCCACTTT
>TRBV5-4|.|TRBJ1-2|.
CASSLNPTYGYTF
TGTGCCAGCAGCTTGAATCCGACTTATGGCTACACCTTC
>TRBV29-1|.|TRBJ2-5|TRBD1
CSVADRVWETQYF
TGCAGCGTTGCGGACAGGGTGTGGGAGACCCAGTACTTC
>TRBV11-2|.|TRBJ2-5|TRBD2
CASSARTGGGQETQYF
TGTGCCAGCAGCGCAAGGACTGGCGGGGGCCAAGAGACCCAGTACTTC
>TRBV20-1|.|TRBJ1-2|.
CSADGNYGYTF
TGCAGTGCGGACGGTAACTATGGCTACACCTTC
>TRBV15|.|TRBJ1-1|.
CATSRDLARGAFF
TGTGCCACCAGCAGAGATCTGGCGCGAGGGGCTTTCTTT
>TRBV24-1|.|TRBJ2-3|TRBD1
CATSETGTGILDMQYF
TGTGCCACCAGTGAGACCGGGACAGGGATTTTAGATATGCAGTATTTT
>TRBV20-1|many|TRBJ1-2|.
CSARDIRQSLGGNYGYTF
TGCAGTGCTAGAGACATACGACAGTCCTTGGGTGGGAACTATGGCTACACCTTC
>TRBV29-1|.|TRBJ2-1|.
CSASGYNEQFF
TGCAGCGCCTCCGGGTACAATGAGCAGTTCTTC
>TRBV10-3|many|TRBJ2-5|TRBD1
CAISRGDRGPETQYF
TGTGCCATCAGTAGGGGGGACAGGGGACCAGAGACCCAGTACTTC
>TRBV5-1|many|TRBJ2-2|TRBD2
CASSPGGYGELFF
TGCGCCAGCAGTCCGGGAGGTTACGGGGAGCTGTTTTTT
>TRBV10-3|many|TRBJ1-2|TRBD1
CATHDSGTGYYGYTF
TGTGCCACCCATGACTCCGGGACAGGGTACTATGGCTACACCTTC
>TRBV7-8|many|TRBJ2-5|.
CASTRTGSVSGYETQYF
TGTGCCAGCACCAGAACTGGCTCCGTGAGCGGGTACGAGACCCAGTACTTC
>TRBV2|once|TRBJ2-7|.
CASSDYGLSEQYF
TGTGCCAGCAGTGATTATGGACTATCCGAGCAGTACTTC
>TRBV10-3|.|TRBJ2-7|TRBD1
CAISAKGAGYEQYF
TGTGCCATCAGTGCTAAGGGGGCAGGATACGAGCAGTACTTC
>TRBV2|.|TRBJ2-7|TRBD2
CASCAGRAQYEQYF
TGTGCCAGCTGCGCAGGGAGGGCACAATACGAGCAGTACTTC
>TRBV2|many|TRBJ2-3|.
CASSDLGVGTQYF
TGTGCCAGCAGTGACCTAGGGGTTGGGACGCAGTATTTT
>TRBV10-2|.|TRBJ2-3|TRBD1
CASSETGGLSDTQYF
TGCGCCAGCAGTGAGACAGGGGGTCTCTCAGATACGCAGTATTTT
>TRBV5-1|.|TRBJ2-7|TRBD2
CASSLNGLAGNYEQYF
TGCGCCAGCAGCTTAAATGGACTAGCGGGGAACTACGAGCAGTACTTC
>TRBV29-1|.|TRBJ2-7|.
CSSVGLAGDEQYF
TGCAGCTCCGTTGGTCTAGCCGGCGACGAGCAGTACTTC
>TRBV15|few|TRBJ2-3|.
CATSKEGGSGTDTQYF
TGTGCCACCAGCAAAGAGGGGGGTTCGGGCACAGATACGCAGTATTTT
>TRBV20-1|few|TRBJ2-7|TRBD1
CSAPSGTGNPYEQYF
TGCAGTGCCCCATCCGGGACAGGGAATCCCTACGAGCAGTACTTC
>TRBV11-1|few|TRBJ2-1|TRBD2
CASSPDSGRAPVEQFF
TGTGCCAGCAGCCCCGATAGCGGGAGGGCCCCGGTTGAGCAGTTCTTC
>TRBV4-2|.|TRBJ2-5|TRBD2
CASSLRLAGGSVSKTQYF
TGTGCCAGCAGCCTCCGCCTAGCGGGTGGGAGTGTTTCGAAGACCCAGTACTTC
>TRBV20-1|.|TRBJ2-3|.
CSAQGRDTQYF
TGCAGTGCTCAGGGGAGGGATACGCAGTATTTT
>TRBV5-4|.|TRBJ2-7|TRBD1
CASSSLPDRDHYNEQYF
TGTGCCAGCAGCTCTCTCCCGGACAGGGATCATTACAATGAGCAGTACTTC
>TRBV15|.|TRBJ2-2|.
CATSRLYTGELFF
TGTGCCACCAGCAGATTGTACACCGGGGAGCTGTTTTTT
>TRBV6-2/TRBV6-3|.|TRBJ1-5|.
CASSDSNSNQPQHF
TGTGCCAGCAGTGACTCGAATAGCAATCAGCCCCAGCATTTT
>TRBV19|.|TRBJ1-2|.
CASSITGANYGYTF
TGTGCCAGTAGTATAACGGGTGCTAACTATGGCTACACCTTC